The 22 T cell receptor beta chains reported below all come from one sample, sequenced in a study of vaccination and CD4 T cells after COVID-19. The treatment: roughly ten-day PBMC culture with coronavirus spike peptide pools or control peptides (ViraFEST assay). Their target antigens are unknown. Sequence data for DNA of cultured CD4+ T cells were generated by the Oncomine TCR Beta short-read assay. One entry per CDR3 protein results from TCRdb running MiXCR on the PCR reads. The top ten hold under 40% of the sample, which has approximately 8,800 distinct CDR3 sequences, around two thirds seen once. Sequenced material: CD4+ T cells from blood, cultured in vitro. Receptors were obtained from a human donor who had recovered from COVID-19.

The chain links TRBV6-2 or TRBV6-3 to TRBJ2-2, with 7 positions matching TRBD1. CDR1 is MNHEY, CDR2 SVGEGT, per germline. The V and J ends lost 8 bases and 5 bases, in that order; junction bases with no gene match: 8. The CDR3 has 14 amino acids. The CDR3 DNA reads TGTGCCAGCGGTGACAGGGTTGGGACCGGGGAGCTGTTTTTT. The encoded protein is CASGDRVGTGELFF.

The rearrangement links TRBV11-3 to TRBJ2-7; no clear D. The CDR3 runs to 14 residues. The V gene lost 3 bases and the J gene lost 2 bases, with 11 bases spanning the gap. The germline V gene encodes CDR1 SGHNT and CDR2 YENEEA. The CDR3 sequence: CASSFLTETYEQYF. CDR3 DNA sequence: TGTGCCAGCAGCTTCCTGACGGAGACCTACGAGCAGTACTTC.

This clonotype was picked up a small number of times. The CDR3 coding sequence is TGTGCCAGCAGTGAGAGTAGCCTGTTTAGCACAGATACGCAGTATTTT. Translation gives CASSESSLFSTDTQYF. This chain links TRBV6-1 with TRBJ2-3; D is uncertain. Germline lookup yields CDR1 MNHNS and CDR2 SASEGT. Trimming cost V 3 bases and J 0 bases, with 13 bases left between them. CDR3 length: 16 residues.

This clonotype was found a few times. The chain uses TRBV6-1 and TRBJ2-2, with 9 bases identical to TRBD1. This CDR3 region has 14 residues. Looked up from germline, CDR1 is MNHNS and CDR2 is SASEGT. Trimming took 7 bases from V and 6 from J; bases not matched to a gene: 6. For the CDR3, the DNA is TGTGCCAGCAATGTGGGACAGGGAGCCGGGGAGCTGTTTTTT. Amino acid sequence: CASNVGQGAGELFF.

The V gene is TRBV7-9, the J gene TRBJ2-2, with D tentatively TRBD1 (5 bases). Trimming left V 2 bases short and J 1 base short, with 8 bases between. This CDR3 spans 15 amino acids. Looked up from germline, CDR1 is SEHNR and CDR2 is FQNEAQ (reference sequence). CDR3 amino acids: CASSLWGRNTGELFF. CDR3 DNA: TGTGCCAGCAGCTTATGGGGCAGGAACACCGGGGAGCTGTTTTTT.

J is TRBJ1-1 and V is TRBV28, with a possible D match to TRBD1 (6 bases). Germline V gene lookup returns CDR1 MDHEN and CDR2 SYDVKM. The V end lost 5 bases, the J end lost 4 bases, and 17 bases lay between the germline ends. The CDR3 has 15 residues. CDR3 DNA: TGTGCCAGCAGTAGTTGGTCAGGGGAGGGCACTGAAGCTTTCTTT. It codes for CASSSWSGEGTEAFF.

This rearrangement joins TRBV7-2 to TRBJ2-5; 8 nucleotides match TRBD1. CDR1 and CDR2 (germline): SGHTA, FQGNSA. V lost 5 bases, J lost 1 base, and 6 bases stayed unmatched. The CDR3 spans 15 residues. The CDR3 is CASSRQTGGQETQYF. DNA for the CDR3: TGTGCCAGCAGCCGTCAAACAGGGGGCCAAGAGACCCAGTACTTC.

CDR3 in amino acids: CASTRWRESTYEQYF. CDR3 sequence (DNA): TGTGCCAGCACGAGGTGGAGGGAATCTACCTACGAGCAGTACTTC. The rearrangement uses TRBV18 and TRBJ2-7; D might be TRBD2 (6 bases). The CDR3 sequence is 15 residues long. The germline gives CDR1 KGHSH, CDR2 LQKENI. V was shortened by 8 bases and J by 2 bases, with 19 bases between the two germline ends.

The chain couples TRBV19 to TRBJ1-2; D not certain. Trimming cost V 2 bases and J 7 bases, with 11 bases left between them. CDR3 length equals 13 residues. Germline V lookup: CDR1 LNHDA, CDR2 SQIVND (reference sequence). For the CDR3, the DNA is TGTGCCAGTAGTATAAAGGCTTCCGGTGGCTACACCTTC. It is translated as CASSIKASGGYTF.

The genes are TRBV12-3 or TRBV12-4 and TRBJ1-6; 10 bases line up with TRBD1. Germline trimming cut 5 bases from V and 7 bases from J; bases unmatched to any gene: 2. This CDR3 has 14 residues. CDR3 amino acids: CASSRDRGNSPLHF. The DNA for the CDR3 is TGTGCCAGCAGTCGGGACAGGGGAAATTCACCCCTCCACTTT.

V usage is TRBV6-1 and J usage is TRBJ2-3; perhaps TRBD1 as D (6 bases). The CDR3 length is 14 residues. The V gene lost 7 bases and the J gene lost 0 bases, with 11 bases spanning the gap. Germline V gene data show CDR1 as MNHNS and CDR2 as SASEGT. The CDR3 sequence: CASTQGQSTDTQYF. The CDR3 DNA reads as TGTGCCAGCACTCAGGGGCAGAGCACAGATACGCAGTATTTT.

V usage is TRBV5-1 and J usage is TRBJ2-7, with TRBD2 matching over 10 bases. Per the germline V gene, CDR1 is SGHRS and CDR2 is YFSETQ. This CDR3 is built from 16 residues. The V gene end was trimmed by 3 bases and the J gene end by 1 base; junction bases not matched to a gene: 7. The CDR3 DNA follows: TGCGCCAGCAGCTCGACACCAGCGGGAGGGTCCTACGAGCAGTACTTC. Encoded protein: CASSSTPAGGSYEQYF.

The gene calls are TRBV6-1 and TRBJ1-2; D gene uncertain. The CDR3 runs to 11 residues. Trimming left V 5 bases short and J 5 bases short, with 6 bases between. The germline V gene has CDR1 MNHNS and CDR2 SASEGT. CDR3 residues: CASSIAYGYTF. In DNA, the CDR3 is TGTGCCAGCAGTATTGCTTATGGCTACACCTTC.

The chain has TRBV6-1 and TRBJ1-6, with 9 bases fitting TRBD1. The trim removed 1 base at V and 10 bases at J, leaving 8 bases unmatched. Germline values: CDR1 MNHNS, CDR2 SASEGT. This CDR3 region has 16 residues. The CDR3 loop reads CASSEVGGQGGSPLHF. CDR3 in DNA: TGTGCCAGCAGTGAAGTAGGGGGACAGGGAGGCTCACCCCTCCACTTT.

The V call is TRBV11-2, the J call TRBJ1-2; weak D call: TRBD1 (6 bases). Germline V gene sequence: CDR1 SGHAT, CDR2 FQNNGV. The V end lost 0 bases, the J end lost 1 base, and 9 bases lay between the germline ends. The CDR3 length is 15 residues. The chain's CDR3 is CASSLESRGNYGYTF. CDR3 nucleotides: TGTGCCAGCAGCTTAGAGAGCAGGGGTAACTATGGCTACACCTTC. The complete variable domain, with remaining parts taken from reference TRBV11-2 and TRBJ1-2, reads EAGVAQSPRYKIIEKRQSVAFWCNPISGHATLYWYQQILGQGPKLLIQFQNNGVVDDSQLPKDRFSAERLKGVDSTLKIQPAKLEDSAVYLCASSLESRGNYGYTFGSGTRLTVV.

CDR3 sequence: CASSQGNNYGYTF. In DNA, the CDR3 is TGTGCCAGCAGCCAGGGAAATAACTATGGCTACACCTTC. The V and J genes are TRBV25-1 and TRBJ1-2; tentatively, D is TRBD1 (5 bases). V was trimmed by 6 bases and J by 1 base, leaving 9 bases between them. Germline CDR1 and CDR2: MGHDK and SYGVNS. This CDR3 is built from 13 residues.

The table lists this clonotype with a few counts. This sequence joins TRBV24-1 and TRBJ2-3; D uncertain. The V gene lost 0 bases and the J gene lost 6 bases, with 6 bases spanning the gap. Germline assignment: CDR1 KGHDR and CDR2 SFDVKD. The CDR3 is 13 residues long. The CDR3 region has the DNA TGTGCCACCAGTGATTTGGGGATGGATACGCAGTATTTT. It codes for CATSDLGMDTQYF.

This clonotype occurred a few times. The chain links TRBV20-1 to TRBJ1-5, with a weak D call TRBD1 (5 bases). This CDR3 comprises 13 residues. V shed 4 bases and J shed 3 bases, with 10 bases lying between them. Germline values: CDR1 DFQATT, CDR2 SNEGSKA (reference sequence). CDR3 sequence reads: CSATRDPNQPQHF. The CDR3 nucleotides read TGCAGTGCTACCCGGGACCCCAATCAGCCCCAGCATTTT.

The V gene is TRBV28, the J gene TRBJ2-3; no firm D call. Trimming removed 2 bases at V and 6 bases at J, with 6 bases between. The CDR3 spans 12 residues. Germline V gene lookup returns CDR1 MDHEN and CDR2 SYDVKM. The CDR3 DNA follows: TGTGCCAGCAGTTTAATCCCCGATACGCAGTATTTT. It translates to CASSLIPDTQYF.

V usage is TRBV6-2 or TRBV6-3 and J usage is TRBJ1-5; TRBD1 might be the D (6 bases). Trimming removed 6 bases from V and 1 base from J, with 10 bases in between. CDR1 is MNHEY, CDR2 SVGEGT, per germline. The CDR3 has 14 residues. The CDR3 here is CASSRTASNQPQHF. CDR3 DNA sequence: TGTGCCAGCAGCAGGACAGCCAGCAATCAGCCCCAGCATTTT.

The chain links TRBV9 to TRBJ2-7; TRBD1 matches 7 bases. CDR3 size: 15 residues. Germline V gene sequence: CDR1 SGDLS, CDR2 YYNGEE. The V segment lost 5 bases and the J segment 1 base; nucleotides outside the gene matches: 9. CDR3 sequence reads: CASSPTGVLSYEQYF. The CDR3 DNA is TGTGCCAGCAGTCCCACAGGGGTGCTGTCCTACGAGCAGTACTTC.

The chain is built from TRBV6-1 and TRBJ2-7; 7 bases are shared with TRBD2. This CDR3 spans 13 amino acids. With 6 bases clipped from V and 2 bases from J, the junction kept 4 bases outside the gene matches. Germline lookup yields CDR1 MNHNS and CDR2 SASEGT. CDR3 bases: TGTGCCAGCAGCGCGACTAGCACCTACGAGCAGTACTTC. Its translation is CASSATSTYEQYF.